Given below is one T cell receptor beta chain in context. These data originate in a study of cytomegalovirus exposure and HLA in healthy donors. Study summary: Out of around 360 genotyped donors, roughly 80% belonged to the Caucasian-associated ancestry cluster.

This CDR3 is 16 amino acids long. The V end lost 2 bases, the J end lost 1 base, and 13 bases lay between the germline ends. From germline, CDR1 is SEHNR and CDR2 FQNEAQ (reference sequence). The primer mix had 60 Vbeta and 13 Jbeta primers. The assay was immunoSEQ multiplex PCR, and TCRdb's table has in-frame clones only and misses some. This repertoire includes 150,000 to 200,000 clones. The chain carries TRBV7-9 and TRBJ2-3; TRBD1 is a possible D gene (5 bases). Sequenced input: PBMCs. This TCR was recovered from a man younger than 45 in good health and CMV-seronegative. The CDR3 DNA follows: TGTGCCAGCAGCTTAAGTTCAGGGATAGGCACAGATACGCAGTATTTT. Amino acid sequence: CASSLSSGIGTDTQYF.